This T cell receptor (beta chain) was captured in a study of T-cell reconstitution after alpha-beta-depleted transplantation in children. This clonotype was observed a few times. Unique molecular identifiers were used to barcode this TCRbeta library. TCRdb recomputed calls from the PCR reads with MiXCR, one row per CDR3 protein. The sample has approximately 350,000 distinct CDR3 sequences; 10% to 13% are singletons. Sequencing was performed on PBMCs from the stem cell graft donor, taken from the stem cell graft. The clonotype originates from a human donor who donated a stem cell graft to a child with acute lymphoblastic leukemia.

In nucleotides, the CDR3 is TGCGCCAGCAGCTCCTACATAAGGGCGGACGGGGAGCAGTTCTTC. It yields the protein CASSSYIRADGEQFF. The chain couples TRBV4-1 to TRBJ2-1; D uncertain. The germline V gene has CDR1 MGHRA and CDR2 YSYEKL. This CDR3 spans 15 amino acids. Trimming left V 5 bases short and J 10 bases short, with 21 bases between.